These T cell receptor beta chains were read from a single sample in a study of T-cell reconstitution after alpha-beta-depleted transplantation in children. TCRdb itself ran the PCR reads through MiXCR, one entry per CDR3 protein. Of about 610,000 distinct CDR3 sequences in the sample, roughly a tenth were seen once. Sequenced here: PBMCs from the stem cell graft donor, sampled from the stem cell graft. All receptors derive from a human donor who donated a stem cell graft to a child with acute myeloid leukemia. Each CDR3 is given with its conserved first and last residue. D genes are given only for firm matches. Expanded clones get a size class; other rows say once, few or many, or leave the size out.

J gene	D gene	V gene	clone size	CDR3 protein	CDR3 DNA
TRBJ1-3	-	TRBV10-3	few	CAAERGTAGNTIYF	TGTGCCGCGGAACGAGGGACGGCTGGAAACACCATATATTTT
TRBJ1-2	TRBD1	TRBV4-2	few	CASSQGSGQGAGYTF	TGTGCCAGCAGCCAAGGATCGGGACAGGGGGCTGGCTACACCTTC
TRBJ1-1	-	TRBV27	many	CASSWGLNTEAFF	TGTGCCAGCAGTTGGGGTTTGAACACTGAAGCTTTCTTT
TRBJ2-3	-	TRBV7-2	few	CASSLGGRPDTQYF	TGTGCCAGCAGCTTAGGGGGTCGCCCAGATACGCAGTATTTT
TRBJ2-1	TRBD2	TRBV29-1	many	CSVEALAGPEQFF	TGCAGCGTTGAAGCGCTAGCGGGGCCTGAGCAGTTCTTC
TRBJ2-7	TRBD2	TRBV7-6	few	CATKLAGGMTGVRYEQYF	TGTGCCACCAAGCTAGCGGGGGGGATGACAGGGGTGCGCTACGAGCAGTACTTC
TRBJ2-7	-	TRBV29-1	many	CSVSVNQGYEQYF	TGCAGCGTTTCGGTAAACCAGGGGTACGAGCAGTACTTC
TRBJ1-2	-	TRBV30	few	CAWTENLQGYYGYTF	TGTGCCTGGACTGAAAATTTACAGGGCTACTATGGCTACACCTTC
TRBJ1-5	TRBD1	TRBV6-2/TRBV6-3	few	CASSDDRVPTFRNQPQHF	TGTGCCAGCAGTGACGACAGGGTCCCGACTTTCCGAAATCAGCCCCAGCATTTT
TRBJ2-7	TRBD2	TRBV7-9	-	CASSLREDPHEQYF	TGTGCCAGCAGCTTGCGGGAGGATCCCCACGAGCAGTACTTC
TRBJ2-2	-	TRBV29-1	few	CSLRSQNTGELFF	TGCAGCTTGCGGAGTCAAAACACCGGGGAGCTGTTTTTT
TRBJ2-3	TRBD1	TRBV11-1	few	CASRNSPSYRGGTDTQYF	TGTGCCAGCAGGAATAGCCCATCTTACAGGGGAGGCACAGATACGCAGTATTTT
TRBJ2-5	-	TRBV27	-	CASSSPMAETQYF	TGTGCCAGCAGTTCTCCCATGGCAGAGACCCAGTACTTC
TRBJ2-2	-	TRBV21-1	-	CASSKELAENTGELFF	TGTGCCAGCAGCAAAGAACTAGCGGAGAACACCGGGGAGCTGTTTTTT
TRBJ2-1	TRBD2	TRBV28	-	CASSLTGLAGHYNEQFF	TGTGCCAGCAGTTTAACAGGACTAGCGGGGCACTACAATGAGCAGTTCTTC
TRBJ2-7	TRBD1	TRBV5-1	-	CASSPGTGAGFSYEQYF	TGCGCCAGCAGTCCCGGGACAGGCGCTGGATTCTCCTACGAGCAGTACTTC
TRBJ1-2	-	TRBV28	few	CASSLLAASYGYTF	TGTGCCAGCAGTTTACTGGCTGCTAGCTATGGCTACACCTTC
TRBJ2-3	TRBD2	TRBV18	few	CASSSVVGAGADTQYF	TGTGCCAGCTCATCCGTGGTCGGGGCGGGAGCGGATACGCAGTATTTT
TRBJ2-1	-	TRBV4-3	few	CASSQAGTVRNEQFF	TGCGCCAGCAGCCAAGCCGGGACTGTCAGAAATGAGCAGTTCTTC
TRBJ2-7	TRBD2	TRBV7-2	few	CASSDSGRGILSSYEQYF	TGTGCCAGCAGCGATAGCGGGAGGGGAATCTTGAGCTCCTACGAGCAGTACTTC
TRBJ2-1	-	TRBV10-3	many	CAIRKTLGSDYNEQFF	TGTGCCATCAGGAAGACATTGGGGAGCGACTACAATGAGCAGTTCTTC
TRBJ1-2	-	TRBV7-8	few	CASSRRQFYGYTF	TGTGCCAGCAGCCGTAGACAGTTCTATGGCTACACCTTC
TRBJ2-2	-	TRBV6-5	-	CASSYRGSGELFF	TGTGCCAGCAGTTACCGGGGGAGCGGGGAGCTGTTTTTT
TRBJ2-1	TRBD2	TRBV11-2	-	CASSAFQGLAEQFF	TGTGCCAGCAGCGCCTTTCAGGGACTAGCAGAGCAGTTCTTC
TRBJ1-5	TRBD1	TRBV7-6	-	CASSLGRGLDPNQPQHF	TGTGCCAGCAGCTTAGGCAGGGGGCTAGACCCGAATCAGCCCCAGCATTTT
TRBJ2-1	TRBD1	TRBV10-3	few	CAISSTGASNEQFF	TGTGCCATCAGTTCCACAGGGGCCAGCAATGAGCAGTTCTTC
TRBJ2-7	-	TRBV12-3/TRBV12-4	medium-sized	CASSFPRDGRYEQYF	TGTGCCAGCAGTTTTCCGCGGGATGGTCGGTACGAGCAGTACTTC
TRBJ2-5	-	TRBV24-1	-	CATSDRTAYQETQYF	TGTGCCACCAGTGATCGGACCGCCTACCAAGAGACCCAGTACTTC
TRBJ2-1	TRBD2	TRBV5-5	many	CASSLAAGLAGHNEQFF	TGTGCCAGCAGCTTGGCCGCGGGACTAGCGGGACACAATGAGCAGTTCTTC
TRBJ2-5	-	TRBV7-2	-	CASSLVEAVGETQYF	TGTGCCAGCAGCTTAGTGGAGGCCGTGGGGGAGACCCAGTACTTC
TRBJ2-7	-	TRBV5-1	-	CASSFLQSYEQYF	TGCGCCAGCAGCTTTCTGCAATCCTACGAGCAGTACTTC
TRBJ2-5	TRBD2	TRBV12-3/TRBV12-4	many	CASSPGLAGVVETQYF	TGTGCCAGCAGTCCCGGACTAGCGGGAGTAGTAGAGACCCAGTACTTC
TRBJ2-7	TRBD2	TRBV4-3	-	CASSQDLLAGGQQYF	TGCGCCAGCAGCCAAGATCTGCTAGCGGGGGGTCAGCAGTACTTC
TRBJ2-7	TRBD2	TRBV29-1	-	CSVGEGTTYEQYF	TGCAGCGTTGGGGAAGGGACTACTTACGAGCAGTACTTC
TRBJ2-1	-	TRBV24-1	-	CATSDYTSPSYNEQFF	TGTGCCACCAGTGACTATACTAGCCCTTCCTACAATGAGCAGTTCTTC
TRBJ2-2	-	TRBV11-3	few	CASSLAGGKHPGELFF	TGTGCCAGCAGCTTAGCAGGCGGAAAACATCCCGGGGAGCTGTTTTTT
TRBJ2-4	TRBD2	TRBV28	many	CASKPDRTSGRVAKNIQYF	TGTGCCAGCAAACCCGATCGGACTAGCGGGAGAGTAGCCAAAAACATTCAGTACTTC
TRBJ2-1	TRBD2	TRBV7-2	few	CASSLVPSGREQFF	TGTGCCAGCAGCTTAGTGCCTAGCGGGAGAGAGCAGTTCTTC
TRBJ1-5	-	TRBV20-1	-	CSVFPGNQPQHF	TGCAGTGTTTTCCCGGGAAATCAGCCCCAGCATTTT
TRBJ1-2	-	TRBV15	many	CATSREGQGYGYTF	TGTGCCACCAGCAGAGAAGGGCAGGGCTATGGCTACACCTTC
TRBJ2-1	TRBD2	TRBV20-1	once	CSARPLRAGGNNEQFF	TGCAGTGCTAGACCTCTTCGAGCGGGAGGGAACAATGAGCAGTTCTTC
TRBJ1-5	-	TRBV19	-	CASSIRDQPQHF	TGTGCCAGTAGTATAAGAGATCAGCCCCAGCATTTT
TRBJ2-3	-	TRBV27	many	CASRYVAGDADTQYF	TGTGCCAGCAGATATGTAGCAGGAGATGCAGATACGCAGTATTTT
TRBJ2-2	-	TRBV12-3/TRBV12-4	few	CASSPAASWTGELFF	TGTGCCAGCAGCCCAGCGGCCAGTTGGACCGGGGAGCTGTTTTTT
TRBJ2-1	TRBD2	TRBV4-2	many	CASSQEGTSGTYTYNEQFF	TGTGCCAGCAGCCAAGAGGGGACTAGCGGGACGTATACCTACAATGAGCAGTTCTTC
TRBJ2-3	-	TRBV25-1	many	CASSDYTDTQYF	TGTGCCAGCAGTGATTACACAGATACGCAGTATTTT
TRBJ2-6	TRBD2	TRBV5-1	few	CASSPGGNGANVLTF	TGCGCCAGCAGCCCCGGGGGGAATGGGGCCAACGTCCTGACTTTC
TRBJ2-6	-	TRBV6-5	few	CASSYGQAGANVLTF	TGTGCCAGCAGTTACGGGCAGGCTGGGGCCAACGTCCTGACTTTC
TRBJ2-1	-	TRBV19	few	CASSISRGSYNEQFF	TGTGCCAGTAGTATATCGAGGGGATCCTACAATGAGCAGTTCTTC